Below are 21 T cell receptor beta chains sequenced from a single sample in a study of OX40 agonist ivuxolimab in advanced cancers. The method was the immunoSEQ multiplex PCR assay. The clones in this table, taken by TCRdb from immuneACCESS, are in-frame only. Not every clone is retained; where verified, under half of the shortfall comes from an unresolved V gene, and the cause of the rest is unknown. In this sample the table shows some 83,000 clones, approximately 86% of which occur a single time. The top ten hold around 2% of the sample. This material consisted of CD4+ or CD8+ T cells sorted from blood, taken in a trial of the OX40 agonist ivuxolimab. The receptors shown here come from an adult with an advanced solid tumor such as melanoma, head and neck, liver or kidney cancer.

The chain joins TRBV4-2 to TRBJ2-3, with 8 bases identical to TRBD1. The CDR3 has 16 residues. The germline CDR1 and CDR2 sequences are LGHNA and YNFKEQ. Trimming at V came to 5 bases and at J to 1 base, leaving 8 bases not matched to a gene. The CDR3 here is CASSSGPGQGTDTQYF. The CDR3 DNA reads as TGTGCCAGCAGCTCCGGGCCGGGACAGGGCACAGATACGCAGTATTTT.

This chain joins TRBV7-1 and TRBJ1-3; a possible D gene is TRBD1 (6 bases). TRBV7-1 counts as an open reading frame of uncertain function. CDR3 length: 16 amino acids. V was cut by 3 bases and J by 4 bases, with 16 bases left in between. CDR3 bases: TGTGCCAGCAGCTCGAAATCAGGGGCGTGGGGAAACACCATATATTTT. Its protein product is CASSSKSGAWGNTIYF.

The chain joins TRBV28 to TRBJ1-2; D uncertain. V lost 6 bases and J lost 2, with 19 bases in between. The CDR3 is 16 residues long. CDR1 and CDR2 (germline): MDHEN, SYDVKM. CDR3 region: CASSQPPQFINYGYTF. In DNA, the CDR3 is TGTGCCAGCAGCCAACCCCCCCAATTCATAAACTATGGCTACACCTTC.

This chain links TRBV7-3 with TRBJ2-3; D gene uncertain. CDR1 and CDR2 (germline): SGHTA, FQGTGA. Trimming cost V 8 bases and J 6 bases, with 12 bases left between them. The CDR3 loop spans 12 amino acids. The CDR3 coding sequence is TGTGCCAGCTCACCGTACGGCGATACGCAGTATTTT. This gives the protein CASSPYGDTQYF.

V and J are TRBV4-3 and TRBJ2-2; 13 bases agree with TRBD2. CDR3 length equals 20 residues. CDR1 is LGHNA and CDR2 is YSLEER in the germline V gene. The ends lost 0 bases at V and 10 bases at J; junction bases unmatched: 17. CDR3 sequence (DNA): TGCGCCAGCAGCCAAGATCGAAGACTAGCGGGGGGCCGATTTCTTGTGGAGCTGTTTTTT. This encodes CASSQDRRLAGGRFLVELFF.

The V gene is TRBV29-1, the J gene TRBJ2-5, with 7 bases aligning to TRBD2. Germline V CDR1 and CDR2: SQVTM, ANQGSEA. This CDR3 is built from 12 residues. The ends lost 7 bases at V and 9 bases at J; junction bases unmatched: 11. CDR3 loop: CSAAWVGGAQYF. Here the CDR3 DNA reads TGCAGCGCTGCGTGGGTTGGGGGGGCCCAGTACTTC.

This chain connects TRBV7-9 to TRBJ2-5; 10 bases are a match to TRBD2. Trimming removed 3 bases from V and 2 bases from J; junction bases left unmatched: 0. The CDR3 is 14 residues long. CDR1 and CDR2 from the germline V gene are SEHNR and FQNEAQ (reference sequence). DNA for the CDR3: TGTGCCAGCAGCTTGACTAGCGGGCAAGAGACCCAGTACTTC. This translates into CASSLTSGQETQYF.

The V gene is TRBV30, the J gene TRBJ2-3; D is uncertain. The V and J ends lost 3 bases and 9 bases respectively, with 13 bases between them. Per the germline V gene, CDR1 is GTSNPN and CDR2 is SVGIG (reference sequence). CDR3 length: 12 residues. The CDR3 protein is CAWRPTAGTQYF. DNA of the CDR3: TGTGCCTGGAGGCCCACTGCAGGCACGCAGTATTTT.

This rearrangement joins TRBV27 to TRBJ1-2; TRBD1 agrees at 7 bases. V shed 2 bases and J 7 bases; nucleotides not matched to a gene: 7. The CDR3 totals 14 residues. Germline V gives CDR1 MNHEY, CDR2 SMNVEV (reference sequence). This chain's CDR3 is CASSLRQGGFGYTF. DNA of the CDR3: TGTGCCAGCAGTTTAAGACAGGGAGGGTTTGGCTACACCTTC.

The chain links TRBV4-3 to TRBJ2-2, with 7 bases fitting TRBD1. The length of the CDR3 is 14 residues. Germline CDR1 and CDR2: LGHNA and YSLEER. Unmatched junction bases numbered 4, after V lost 4 bases and J lost 5 bases. In DNA, the CDR3 is TGCGCCAGCAGCCTCCTACAGGGGACCGGGGAGCTGTTTTTT. As protein: CASSLLQGTGELFF.

The sample holds a few counts of this clone. This chain uses TRBV7-2 with TRBJ2-1; 8 bases map to TRBD2. The CDR3 extends over 17 amino acids. The ends lost 5 bases at V and 6 bases at J; junction bases unmatched: 15. The germline CDR1 and CDR2 sequences are SGHTA and FQGNSA. The CDR3 DNA reads as TGTGCCAGCAGCCCCGGGGGGGCGGGAGACGTTCGCAATGAGCAGTTCTTC. As protein: CASSPGGAGDVRNEQFF.

V gene TRBV7-2 combines with J gene TRBJ2-3; 7 bases align to TRBD1. CDR1 and CDR2 (germline): SGHTA, FQGNSA. With 5 bases clipped from V and 3 bases from J, the junction kept 8 bases outside the gene matches. The CDR3 runs to 15 residues. The CDR3 loop is CASSADRFRTDTQYF. CDR3 nucleotide sequence: TGTGCCAGCAGCGCGGACAGGTTTCGGACAGATACGCAGTATTTT.

The V gene is TRBV4-2, the J gene TRBJ2-7, with D maybe TRBD1 (7 bases). Looked up from germline, CDR1 is LGHNA and CDR2 is YNFKEQ. The CDR3 extends over 14 amino acids. V dropped 1 base and J dropped 5 bases, with 12 bases sitting between them. The CDR3 protein is CASSQGLGGHEQYF. The CDR3 DNA reads TGTGCCAGCAGCCAAGGACTAGGGGGCCACGAGCAGTACTTC.

This clone has just one count. The J gene is TRBJ2-1, the V gene TRBV7-3; TRBD2 is a possible D gene (6 bases). Trimming removed 5 bases from V and 8 bases from J, with 10 bases in between. This CDR3 has 12 amino acids. Germline-derived CDR1 and CDR2 are SGHTA and FQGTGA. CDR3 in amino acids: CASSPTGDEQFF. In nucleotides, the CDR3 is TGTGCCAGCAGCCCGACGGGGGATGAGCAGTTCTTC.

The gene calls are TRBV6-6 and TRBJ2-1; 7 bases fit TRBD1. Germline CDR1 MNHNY, CDR2 SVGAGI (reference sequence). With V trimmed by 6 bases and J by 6 bases, 8 bases remained unmatched. The CDR3 sequence is 14 residues long. The CDR3 bases are TGTGCCAGCAGACCCCGGGGACAGAGCAATGAGCAGTTCTTC. Residues: CASRPRGQSNEQFF.

V is TRBV2 and J is TRBJ1-2; 11 bases agree with TRBD1. Trimming cost V 4 bases and J 11 bases; bases outside gene matches: 3. CDR1 SNHLY and CDR2 FYNNEI come from the germline V gene. The CDR3 consists of 12 residues. The CDR3 loop reads CASSADRGPYTF. DNA for the CDR3: TGTGCCAGCAGTGCGGACAGGGGGCCTTACACCTTC.

V is TRBV30 and J is TRBJ2-5; D might be TRBD1 or TRBD2, each matching 5 bases. This CDR3 region has 16 residues. V lost 2 bases and J lost 2, with 18 bases in between. Per the germline V gene, CDR1 is GTSNPN and CDR2 is SVGIG (reference sequence). CDR3 sequence reads: CAWSRGVRGQQETQYF. CDR3 DNA: TGTGCCTGGAGTAGGGGCGTGAGGGGCCAACAAGAGACCCAGTACTTC.

The rearrangement uses TRBV7-8 and TRBJ1-5, with 8 bases fitting TRBD1. V lost 5 bases, J lost 4 bases, and 7 bases stayed unmatched. This CDR3 has 15 residues. Germline CDR1 reads SGHVS; CDR2 reads FQNEAQ. The CDR3 bases are TGTGCCAGCAGCCCCGGACAGGGAAGGAATCAGCCCCAGCATTTT. Its protein is CASSPGQGRNQPQHF.

This clone came up a few times. The chain recombines TRBV27 with TRBJ1-2; 8 nucleotides match TRBD1. CDR3 size: 16 residues. Germline V gene data show CDR1 as MNHEY and CDR2 as SMNVEV (reference sequence). With 4 bases clipped from V and 7 bases from J, the junction kept 14 bases outside the gene matches. The CDR3 DNA reads as TGTGCCAGCAGTTCGTACGGACAGGGAGAGATGGGTGGCTACACCTTC. It codes for CASSSYGQGEMGGYTF.

This clone was found a few times. The chain uses TRBV27 and TRBJ2-7; a possible D gene is TRBD2 (6 bases). The CDR3 runs to 14 residues. The germline CDR1 and CDR2 sequences are MNHEY and SMNVEV (reference sequence). Trimming took 6 bases from V and 4 from J, leaving 16 bases between them. In DNA form, the CDR3 reads TGTGCCAGCAGCTCTAGCGTGGGGCCGTACGAGCAGTACTTC. Amino acids: CASSSSVGPYEQYF.

This clone has only one observation. The chain recombines TRBV18 with TRBJ1-2; weak D call: TRBD1 (6 bases). CDR3 length equals 14 residues. V shed 6 bases and J shed 8 bases, with 19 bases lying between them. Germline CDR1 KGHSH, CDR2 LQKENI. CDR3 sequence reads: CASSRGLQGEGYTF. The DNA of the CDR3 is TGTGCCAGCTCCCGGGGTTTACAGGGCGAGGGCTACACCTTC.